A single sample gave rise to the 30 T cell receptor beta chains below, sequenced in a study of cytomegalovirus exposure and HLA in healthy donors. PCR employed 60 Vbeta and 13 Jbeta primers. Sequenced by immunoSEQ multiplex PCR; TCRdb stores in-frame clones only, minus some. The top ten hold 2.8% of the sample, which has under 200,000 clones, 55% to 70% seen once. Sample: PBMCs. These TCRs come from a woman between 40 and 50 years old in good health and CMV-seropositive.

The V call is TRBV5-6, the J call TRBJ2-2; 10 nucleotides align to TRBD1. CDR3 length: 16 residues. After removal of 6 bases from V and 5 bases from J, the junction contained 10 bases not matched to a gene. CDR1 and CDR2 from the germline V gene are SGHDT and YYEEEE. The CDR3 DNA sequence: TGTGCCAGCAACACCGGGACAGGGGCCTCTACCGGGGAGCTGTTTTTT. Translating it yields CASNTGTGASTGELFF.

The rearrangement links TRBV28 to TRBJ1-5, with 8 bases aligning to TRBD1. Trimming took 3 bases from V and 4 from J; bases not matched to a gene: 5. Germline CDR1 is MDHEN and CDR2 is SYDVKM. The CDR3 is 15 residues long. In DNA, the CDR3 is TGTGCCAGCAGTTTTGGGACAGGACTTAATCAGCCCCAGCATTTT. Protein: CASSFGTGLNQPQHF.

The chain couples TRBV20-1 to TRBJ2-7; D gene unclear. The germline V gene has CDR1 DFQATT and CDR2 SNEGSKA (reference sequence). This CDR3 region has 11 residues. The V end was cut by 4 bases, the J end by 6 bases, with 10 bases between. The CDR3 DNA sequence: TGCAGTGCTATCGACACCGGCGAGCAGTACTTC. Protein sequence: CSAIDTGEQYF.

The chain uses TRBV6-5 and TRBJ1-2; D remains unclear. The CDR3 consists of 12 residues. V shed 6 bases and J shed 11 bases, with 16 bases lying between them. Germline V lookup: CDR1 MNHEY, CDR2 SVGAGI. The CDR3 loop reads CASSSGVWRYTF. The CDR3 DNA is TGTGCCAGCAGCTCCGGAGTATGGAGGTACACCTTC.

The J gene is TRBJ2-1, the V gene TRBV2; the D is unclear. There are 14 residues in the CDR3. V lost 1 base, J lost 10 bases, and 14 bases lay in between. CDR1 SNHLY and CDR2 FYNNEI come from the germline V gene. The CDR3 nucleotides read TGTGCCAGCAGTGAAGGGTTTGGCCCCAGGGAGCAGTTCTTC. Protein product: CASSEGFGPREQFF.

V and J are TRBV6-6 and TRBJ1-2; 7 nucleotides agree with TRBD1. With V trimmed by 4 bases and J by 4 bases, 12 bases remained unmatched. The CDR3 has 16 residues. CDR1 and CDR2 (germline): MNHNY, SVGAGI (reference sequence). This chain's CDR3 is CASSSAGTAYRYGYTF. CDR3 nucleotide sequence: TGTGCCAGCAGTTCCGCCGGGACAGCCTATCGCTATGGCTACACCTTC.

DNA for the CDR3: TGTGCCAGCAGAGGCGGGGTCCGTGACAATCAGCCCCAGCATTTT. This encodes CASRGGVRDNQPQHF. The chain carries TRBV2 and TRBJ1-5, with D unclear. Germline V gene lookup returns CDR1 SNHLY and CDR2 FYNNEI. The CDR3 totals 15 residues. V lost 6 bases, J lost 3 bases, and 15 bases lay in between.

The chain links TRBV13 to TRBJ1-4, with 7 bases fitting TRBD1. Germline V gene lookup returns CDR1 PRHDT and CDR2 FYEKMQ (reference sequence). V was clipped by 5 bases and J by 8 bases; unmatched bases: 11. This CDR3 comprises 15 residues. The CDR3: CASSRTGRNQEKLFF. The CDR3 DNA is TGTGCCAGCAGCAGGACAGGAAGGAACCAAGAAAAACTGTTTTTT.

The CDR3 coding sequence is TGTGCCAGCCTAGCGGGGAACTACAATGAGCAGTTCTTC. Its protein product is CASLAGNYNEQFF. The rearrangement joins TRBV25-1 to TRBJ2-1; 9 bases fit TRBD2. The V gene's germline CDR1 is MGHDK and CDR2 SYGVNS. The trim removed 8 bases at V and 3 bases at J, leaving 2 bases unmatched. CDR3 length equals 13 residues.

The chain employs TRBV7-9 and TRBJ2-1; 9 bases are shared with TRBD1. The V segment lost 5 bases and the J segment 14 bases; nucleotides outside the gene matches: 22. Germline V gene sequence: CDR1 SEHNR, CDR2 FQNEAQ (reference sequence). This CDR3 comprises 17 residues. The CDR3 loop reads CASSRAGTGQRWDVKFF. Here the CDR3 DNA reads TGTGCCAGCAGCCGCGCCGGGACAGGGCAACGGTGGGACGTAAAGTTCTTC.

The J gene is TRBJ1-3, the V gene TRBV5-1; the match to TRBD1 covers 8 bases. The V gene end was trimmed by 4 bases and the J gene end by 2 bases; junction bases not matched to a gene: 17. This CDR3 contains 19 residues. Looked up from germline, CDR1 is SGHRS and CDR2 is YFSETQ. The CDR3 bases are TGCGCCAGCAGCCCCAATACGAGACAGGGGTCTTCAACTGGAAACACCATATATTTT. Translating it yields CASSPNTRQGSSTGNTIYF.

This clone was detected ten times or more. The junction and the germline gene differ at one end; a read error may be behind it. This chain joins TRBV7-7 and TRBJ2-7; tentatively, D is TRBD1 (5 bases). CDR1 and CDR2 from the germline V gene are SSHAT and FNYEAQ (reference sequence). The CDR3 runs to 14 residues. As DNA, the CDR3 is TGTGCTAGCAGCTTGGCAGGGTACTCGGACGAGCAGTACTTC. It encodes CASSLAGYSDEQYF.

This clone appeared a few times. The V and J genes are TRBV2 and TRBJ2-7; TRBD1 matches 8 bases. The germline gives CDR1 SNHLY, CDR2 FYNNEI. The CDR3 covers 16 residues. V was pared by 2 bases and J by 0 bases, with 6 bases of the junction left unmatched. For the CDR3, the DNA is TGTGCCAGCAGTGAAACGAGGACAGGGAGCTCCTACGAGCAGTACTTC. Translated: CASSETRTGSSYEQYF.

The rearrangement joins TRBV6-1 to TRBJ1-1; no clear D. The germline CDR1 and CDR2 sequences are MNHNS and SASEGT. V was pared by 10 bases and J by 3 bases, with 21 bases between. The CDR3 contains 15 residues. The CDR3 reads CATAAAFTADTEAFF. In DNA, the CDR3 is TGTGCCACCGCAGCGGCTTTTACTGCGGACACTGAAGCTTTCTTT.

The chain links TRBV21-1 to TRBJ2-3; the table's D call, TRBD2, was not checked against the DNA. TRBV21-1 is annotated as a pseudogene. The CDR3 has 18 amino acids. CDR3 nucleotides: TGTGCCAGCAGCAAACGGCTAGTCTCACTGCGGAGCACAGATACGCAGTATTTT. This encodes CASSKRLVSLRSTDTQYF.

The rearrangement links TRBV7-9 to TRBJ2-7; 9 bases map to TRBD1. Germline V gives CDR1 SEHNR, CDR2 FQNEAQ (reference sequence). The CDR3 runs 12 residues. Losses at the gene ends were 5 bases for V and 6 bases for J; bases not matched to a gene: 2. CDR3 in DNA: TGTGCCAGCAGCACAGGGGGCACCGAGCAGTACTTC. Translating it yields CASSTGGTEQYF.

The chain has TRBV6-6 and TRBJ2-1; TRBD2 might be the D (5 bases). The V end lost 4 bases, the J end lost 6 bases, and 13 bases lay between the germline ends. The CDR3 covers 14 residues. Germline values: CDR1 MNHNY, CDR2 SVGAGI (reference sequence). The CDR3 nucleotides are TGTGCCAGCAGTTCTCTTGGAGCGGCCAATGAGCAGTTCTTC. This sequence encodes CASSSLGAANEQFF.

The J gene is TRBJ1-5, the V gene TRBV28; 8 bases agree with TRBD1. From germline, CDR1 is MDHEN and CDR2 SYDVKM. This CDR3 spans 14 amino acids. Germline trimming cut 6 bases from V and 3 bases from J; bases unmatched to any gene: 4. Here the CDR3 reads CASRMTGANQPQHF. CDR3 nucleotide sequence: TGTGCCAGCAGGATGACAGGGGCCAATCAGCCCCAGCATTTT.

J is TRBJ2-1 and V is TRBV7-9; 9 bases match TRBD2. The ends lost 3 bases at V and 10 bases at J; junction bases unmatched: 7. Germline CDR1 is SEHNR and CDR2 is FQNEAQ (reference sequence). CDR3 size: 14 residues. As DNA, the CDR3 is TGTGCCAGCAGCTTTACCGGGACTAGCCAGGAGCAGTTCTTC. This translates into CASSFTGTSQEQFF.

The genes are TRBV6-5 and TRBJ2-4; a weak D match, TRBD2 (6 bases). V shed 6 bases and J shed 5 bases, with 14 bases lying between them. Germline CDR1 is MNHEY and CDR2 is SVGAGI. This CDR3 comprises 14 residues. CDR3 sequence: CASRTLEGQNIQYF. CDR3 DNA: TGTGCCAGCAGGACCTTGGAGGGGCAAAACATTCAGTACTTC.

The chain joins TRBV6-5 to TRBJ1-6; no reliable D call. Trimming removed 2 bases at V and 7 bases at J, with 6 bases between. Germline CDR1 reads MNHEY; CDR2 reads SVGAGI. The CDR3 spans 13 residues. CDR3 in DNA: TGTGCCAGCAGTTACCTCGGGAATTCACCCCTCCACTTT. This translates into CASSYLGNSPLHF.

This chain joins TRBV27 and TRBJ2-2; 8 bases align to TRBD2. The J segment lost 2 bases and the V segment lost 2 bases, leaving 1 base of the junction unmatched. From germline, CDR1 is MNHEY and CDR2 SMNVEV (reference sequence). The CDR3 consists of 15 residues. The CDR3 sequence is CASSLTSGNTGELFF. CDR3 in DNA: TGTGCCAGCAGTTTAACTAGCGGAAACACCGGGGAGCTGTTTTTT.

This clone has more than one count but fewer than ten. The chain couples TRBV5-1 to TRBJ2-5, with D possibly being TRBD1 (6 bases). Germline V gives CDR1 SGHRS, CDR2 YFSETQ. Trimming shortened V by 0 bases and J by 2 bases, and 8 bases separated the two germline ends. This CDR3 contains 14 residues. In DNA, the CDR3 is TGCGCCAGCAGCTTGGGACAGGATCAAGAGACCCAGTACTTC. Protein: CASSLGQDQETQYF.

A single count supports this clone. V gene TRBV25-1 combines with J gene TRBJ1-4; 9 bases map to TRBD1. The germline V gene has CDR1 MGHDK and CDR2 SYGVNS. CDR3 length: 14 amino acids. Trimming cost V 8 bases and J 5 bases; bases outside gene matches: 6. The CDR3 loop is CASGFGTGNEKLFF. In DNA form, the CDR3 reads TGTGCCAGCGGGTTCGGGACAGGGAATGAAAAACTGTTTTTT.

The CDR3 bases are TGTGCCAGCAGCCGTTCGACAGAGACCTACAATGAGCAGTTCTTC. Translated: CASSRSTETYNEQFF. The chain joins TRBV7-2 to TRBJ2-1, with a possible D match to TRBD1 (5 bases). Deletions cut 5 bases from V and 2 bases from J, with 13 bases between. The CDR3 extends over 15 amino acids. Germline assignment: CDR1 SGHTA and CDR2 FQGNSA.

The chain carries TRBV28 and TRBJ2-5, with 7 bases aligning to TRBD1. V lost 6 bases to trimming and J lost 5 bases; unmatched junction nucleotides: 12. Per germline, CDR1 MDHEN and CDR2 SYDVKM. This CDR3 is 15 amino acids long. The CDR3 DNA reads TGTGCCAGCAGACCGCGACAGGGTTGGCAGGAGACCCAGTACTTC. This codes for CASRPRQGWQETQYF. Combining the CDR3 with reference TRBV28 and TRBJ2-5 gives the whole variable domain DVKVTQSSRYLVKRTGEKVFLECVQDMDHENMFWYRQDPGLGLRLIYFSYDVKMKEKGDIPEGYSVSREKKERFSLILESASTNQTSMYLCASRPRQGWQETQYFGPGTRLLVL.

V usage is TRBV14 and J usage is TRBJ2-2, with D perhaps matching TRBD2 (5 bases). Trimming removed 3 bases from V and 2 bases from J, with 13 bases in between. The CDR3 sequence is 16 residues long. The V gene's germline CDR1 is SGHDN and CDR2 FVKESK. CDR3 nucleotide sequence: TGTGCCAGCAGCCAGCGGGCAGGAATTAACACCGGGGAGCTGTTTTTT. It is translated as CASSQRAGINTGELFF. Combining the CDR3 with reference TRBV14 and TRBJ2-2 gives the whole variable domain EAGVTQFPSHSVIEKGQTVTLRCDPISGHDNLYWYRRVMGKEIKFLLHFVKESKQDESGMPNNRFLAERTGGTYSTLKVQPAELEDSGVYFCASSQRAGINTGELFFGEGSRLTVL.

The J gene is TRBJ2-5, the V gene TRBV9; weak D call: TRBD1 (5 bases). The length of the CDR3 is 17 residues. Trimming pared 0 bases from V and 1 base from J, leaving 16 bases between. CDR1 and CDR2 (germline): SGDLS, YYNGEE. This CDR3 reads CASSVAQGPTPQETQYF. The DNA for the CDR3 is TGTGCCAGCAGCGTAGCTCAGGGTCCGACACCCCAAGAGACCCAGTACTTC.

This clone appeared a few times. The chain carries TRBV18 and TRBJ1-1; no reliable D call. Trimming stripped 0 bases from V and 6 bases from J, with 20 bases between. The germline gives CDR1 KGHSH, CDR2 LQKENI. This CDR3 is built from 17 residues. The CDR3: CASSPPSRWRPMAEAFF. CDR3 bases: TGTGCCAGCTCACCACCGTCGCGGTGGAGGCCCATGGCTGAAGCTTTCTTT.

V usage is TRBV9 and J usage is TRBJ1-2, with a possible D match to TRBD1 (6 bases). V lost 4 bases, J lost 7 bases, and 20 bases lay in between. The CDR3 extends over 15 amino acids. Germline CDR1 is SGDLS and CDR2 is YYNGEE. CDR3 coding DNA: TGTGCCAGCAGCACGTCATCGGGGGGCTGGAGTGGCTACACCTTC. Its protein product is CASSTSSGGWSGYTF.